The 14 T cell receptor beta chains below come from one sample, sequenced in a study of cytomegalovirus exposure and HLA in healthy donors. This PCR relied on a set of 60 Vbeta primers and 13 Jbeta primers. Assay: immunoSEQ multiplex PCR; the TCRdb copy retains only in-frame clones and omits some. The data show under 200,000 clones, roughly 70% seen once. The sample comprised PBMCs. The receptor source for this set is a woman aged 25 to 39 in good health and CMV-seronegative.

This chain joins TRBV30 and TRBJ2-5; 10 bases are shared with TRBD2. Gene TRBJ2-7 matches the end of the DNA better, so the J call may be wrong. Germline assignment: CDR1 GTSNPN and CDR2 SVGIG (reference sequence). CDR3 length: 15 residues. The CDR3 nucleotides are TGTGCCCTCGAGGGCGGGGGACTAGCGTCCTACGAGCAGTACTTC. This sequence encodes CALEGGGLASYEQYF.

The V call is TRBV6-6, the J call TRBJ2-3; possibly TRBD2 for D (6 bases). This CDR3 has 15 amino acids. Trimming removed 7 bases from V and 0 bases from J, with 14 bases in between. Germline CDR1 and CDR2: MNHNY and SVGAGI (reference sequence). The CDR3 DNA reads as TGTGCCAGCATAACGCGGGGTACTAGCACAGATACGCAGTATTTT. Encoded protein: CASITRGTSTDTQYF.

This chain joins TRBV4-1 and TRBJ2-5, with no clear D. The CDR3 spans 16 residues. Trimming pared 1 base from V and 5 bases from J, leaving 17 bases between. Looked up from germline, CDR1 is MGHRA and CDR2 is YSYEKL. The CDR3 nucleotides are TGCGCCAGCAGCCAAGTCGTTATTGGGTCCGGGGAGACCCAGTACTTC. Encoded protein: CASSQVVIGSGETQYF.

J is TRBJ2-7 and V is TRBV5-4, with D hard to call. This CDR3 contains 15 residues. Trimming removed 6 bases from V and 0 bases from J, with 16 bases in between. Germline V gene sequence: CDR1 SGHNT, CDR2 YYREEE (reference sequence). Written as DNA, the CDR3 is TGTGCCAGCAACCGGTACGGGTTAGCCTCCTACGAGCAGTACTTC. This sequence encodes CASNRYGLASYEQYF.

This chain links TRBV19 with TRBJ1-1; no definite D call. The V end lost 7 bases, the J end lost 5 bases, and 14 bases lay between the germline ends. The CDR3 length is 13 residues. Germline V gene data show CDR1 as LNHDA and CDR2 as SQIVND (reference sequence). CDR3: CASNKGGQTEAFF. CDR3 bases: TGTGCCAGTAACAAGGGAGGTCAGACTGAAGCTTTCTTT.

The chain has TRBV11-1 and TRBJ1-5; perhaps TRBD1 as D (6 bases). The CDR3 is 14 amino acids. Germline V gene data show CDR1 as SGHAT and CDR2 as FQDESV (reference sequence). V was clipped by 6 bases and J by 2 bases, with 11 bases between them. The CDR3 here is CASSPSGGNQPQHF. CDR3 in DNA: TGTGCCAGCAGTCCCTCAGGGGGCAATCAGCCCCAGCATTTT.

This clone was recorded only once. The chain links TRBV19 to TRBJ1-2, with 7 bases identical to TRBD1. This CDR3 comprises 15 residues. Germline V CDR1 and CDR2: LNHDA, SQIVND (reference sequence). Trimming removed 6 bases from V and 8 bases from J; junction bases left unmatched: 15. The CDR3 loop reads CASRAPLQGLRGYTF. The CDR3 DNA sequence: TGTGCCAGTAGGGCCCCGTTACAGGGGTTACGGGGCTACACCTTC.

The chain has TRBV30 and TRBJ1-5; TRBD1 is a possible D gene (6 bases). The CDR3 contains 16 residues. Germline lookup yields CDR1 GTSNPN and CDR2 SVGIG (reference sequence). With 0 bases removed from V and 1 base from J, the gap between germline ends came to 13 bases. CDR3: CAWSVRGAWSNQPQHF. Here the CDR3 DNA reads TGTGCCTGGAGTGTTCGGGGGGCGTGGAGCAATCAGCCCCAGCATTTT.

The V and J genes are TRBV6-6 and TRBJ2-7, with D possibly TRBD1 on 5 matching bases. CDR3 length: 14 amino acids. Per germline, CDR1 MNHNY and CDR2 SVGAGI (reference sequence). The V and J ends lost 4 bases and 2 bases respectively, with 12 bases between them. CDR3 in DNA: TGTGCCAGCAGTTCAGCGACAGAGCCCTACGAGCAGTACTTC. Translating it yields CASSSATEPYEQYF.

The chain carries TRBV7-2 and TRBJ2-3; perhaps TRBD2 as D (5 bases). Germline loops: CDR1 SGHTA, CDR2 FQGNSA. The CDR3 extends over 15 amino acids. V lost 4 bases and J lost 4, with 15 bases in between. The CDR3 coding sequence is TGTGCCAGCAGCTCCCTTGAAAAGGGAGCAGATACGCAGTATTTT. Translating gives CASSSLEKGADTQYF.

This clone has a handful of counts. CDR3 nucleotides: TGCGCCAGCAGCTTGGTTGCGGAGGCCGGGGAGCTGTTTTTT. This codes for CASSLVAEAGELFF. This chain connects TRBV5-1 to TRBJ2-2; possible D gene TRBD2, 5 bases. V was clipped by 0 bases and J by 6 bases, with 9 bases between them. Germline CDR1 and CDR2: SGHRS and YFSETQ. The CDR3 runs 14 residues.

The chain joins TRBV11-2 to TRBJ2-5; 7 bases match TRBD2. This CDR3 is 16 amino acids long. Germline CDR1 and CDR2: SGHAT and FQNNGV. The V gene end was trimmed by 4 bases and the J gene end by 4 bases; junction bases not matched to a gene: 12. This CDR3 reads CASSYSHRGRGETQYF. The CDR3 DNA reads as TGTGCCAGCAGCTACTCTCACCGAGGGAGGGGAGAGACCCAGTACTTC.

The V and J genes are TRBV4-1 and TRBJ1-2, with D possibly being TRBD1 (5 bases). The CDR3 runs to 15 residues. From germline, CDR1 is MGHRA and CDR2 YSYEKL. The V end was cut by 4 bases, the J end by 0 bases, with 12 bases between. CDR3 DNA sequence: TGCGCCAGCAGCCGGAGGGGCAGTTCTAACTATGGCTACACCTTC. Its protein is CASSRRGSSNYGYTF.

The rearrangement uses TRBV6-1 and TRBJ2-7; D may be TRBD2 (5 bases). Trimming removed 1 base at V and 2 bases at J, with 18 bases between. CDR3 length equals 17 residues. The V gene's germline CDR1 is MNHNS and CDR2 SASEGT. The CDR3 reads CASSEVFYGVVTYEQYF. DNA of the CDR3: TGTGCCAGCAGTGAAGTATTTTACGGGGTCGTTACCTACGAGCAGTACTTC.